This entry lists 20 T cell receptor beta chains sequenced from one sample in a study of technical replicates of blood from several donors. Produced via immunoSEQ multiplex PCR; TCRdb's table is partial and in-frame only. The sample holds tens of thousands of clones, 85% to 90% seen once. Sequencing was carried out using PBMCs. These receptors all come from a human donor in good health. Some clones in this sample may be carry-over from other donors' samples.

This clone came up once. CDR3 residues: CASSTGTGSYEQYF. CDR3 coding DNA: TGTGCCAGTAGTACCGGGACAGGGAGCTACGAGCAGTACTTC. The chain recombines TRBV19 with TRBJ2-7; 9 nucleotides agree with TRBD1. The ends lost 4 bases at V and 3 bases at J; junction bases unmatched: 4. This CDR3 has 14 amino acids. CDR1 and CDR2 from the germline V gene are LNHDA and SQIVND (reference sequence).

This clone was recorded only once. The V gene is TRBV5-6, the J gene TRBJ2-5; D call uncertain. Trimming took 4 bases from V and 2 from J, leaving 18 bases between them. The CDR3 length is 16 residues. The germline V gene encodes CDR1 SGHDT and CDR2 YYEEEE. The CDR3 coding sequence is TGTGCCAGCAGCCCCACCGGCGGTAGTTTGCAAGAGACCCAGTACTTC. This encodes CASSPTGGSLQETQYF.

The chain joins TRBV18 to TRBJ2-1; perhaps TRBD2 as D (6 bases). Trimming took off 3 bases at V and 8 bases at J, with 14 bases between the two ends. The germline V gene encodes CDR1 KGHSH and CDR2 LQKENI. There are 14 residues in the CDR3. The CDR3 spells CASSPMVREDEQFF. The CDR3 region has the DNA TGTGCCAGCTCACCTATGGTCAGGGAGGATGAGCAGTTCTTC. The whole variable domain, filled in from reference TRBV18 and TRBJ2-1, reads NAGVMQNPRHLVRRRGQEARLRCSPMKGHSHVYWYRQLPEEGLKFMVYLQKENIIDESGMPKERFSAEFPKEGPSILRIQQVVRGDSAAYFCASSPMVREDEQFFGPGTRLTVL.

J is TRBJ2-1 and V is TRBV2; 9 bases fit TRBD2. Losses at the gene ends were 3 bases for V and 8 bases for J; bases not matched to a gene: 8. Germline values: CDR1 SNHLY, CDR2 FYNNEI. This CDR3 contains 15 residues. Written as DNA, the CDR3 is TGTGCCAGCAGTGATACGAATAGCGGGAGCTATGAGCAGTTCTTC. Translated, it gives CASSDTNSGSYEQFF.

In its sample, this clone was seen once. This chain joins TRBV5-6 and TRBJ2-3; the match to TRBD1 covers 10 bases. The germline CDR1 and CDR2 sequences are SGHDT and YYEEEE. The V gene end was trimmed by 3 bases and the J gene end by 6 bases; junction bases not matched to a gene: 13. CDR3 length: 17 residues. The CDR3 coding sequence is TGTGCCAGCAGCTCTACGCTCAAGGGACAGGGGTGGGATACGCAGTATTTT. It specifies CASSSTLKGQGWDTQYF.

As DNA, the CDR3 is TGTGCCAGCAGCCGGGACTACTCCACAGATACGCAGTATTTT. Translation: CASSRDYSTDTQYF. The chain joins TRBV7-2 to TRBJ2-3; 7 bases are a match to TRBD2. CDR3 size: 14 residues. V lost 5 bases, J lost 2 bases, and 4 bases stayed unmatched. Germline CDR1 is SGHTA and CDR2 is FQGNSA.

The J gene is TRBJ1-1, the V gene TRBV10-2, with TRBD1 as a possible D gene (5 bases). V was pared by 9 bases and J by 4 bases, with 9 bases between. The CDR3 consists of 11 residues. Germline CDR1 and CDR2: WSHSY and SAAADI. The DNA of the CDR3 is TGCGCCAGTCAGGGAGGCACTGAAGCTTTCTTT. Translation gives CASQGGTEAFF.

The genes are TRBV7-7 and TRBJ2-5; D perhaps matches TRBD1 (6 bases). This CDR3 is built from 12 residues. Germline CDR1 SSHAT, CDR2 FNYEAQ (reference sequence). The V end lost 6 bases, the J end lost 5 bases, and 10 bases lay between the germline ends. The CDR3 reads CASSSTGETQYF. CDR3 DNA sequence: TGTGCCAGCAGTTCAACAGGGGAGACCCAGTACTTC. Filled out from reference TRBV7-7 and TRBJ2-5, the complete variable domain reads GAGVSQSPRYKVTKRGQDVTLRCDPISSHATLYWYQQALGQGPEFLTYFNYEAQPDKSGLPSDRFSAERPEGSISTLTIQRTEQRDSAMYRCASSSTGETQYFGPGTRLLVL.

The chain combines TRBV2 with TRBJ1-6; D is unresolved. CDR1 SNHLY and CDR2 FYNNEI come from the germline V gene. Trimming cost V 4 bases and J 9 bases, with 4 bases left between them. The CDR3 has 11 residues. The CDR3 protein is CASSAGSPLHF. CDR3 in DNA: TGTGCCAGCAGTGCGGGTTCACCCCTCCACTTT.

This clone is a singleton in its sample. This sequence joins TRBV4-3 and TRBJ2-1; possibly TRBD1 for D (5 bases). The CDR3 runs 14 residues. Germline CDR1 LGHNA, CDR2 YSLEER. With 5 bases removed from V and 8 bases from J, the gap between germline ends came to 16 bases. As DNA, the CDR3 is TGCGCCAGCAGCGACGGGCAGGGATTCGATGAGCAGTTCTTC. Protein: CASSDGQGFDEQFF.

This clone was seen a single time. The chain carries TRBV7-2 and TRBJ2-7, with TRBD1 identical over 8 bases. Germline V gene sequence: CDR1 SGHTA, CDR2 FQGNSA. J was trimmed by 2 bases and V by 5 bases; bases with no gene match: 8. The CDR3 consists of 15 residues. The DNA for the CDR3 is TGTGCCAGCAGCCCCCAAGAGACAGGGGCCTACGAGCAGTACTTC. Its translation: CASSPQETGAYEQYF.

The V gene is TRBV5-5, the J gene TRBJ2-7; 9 nucleotides line up with TRBD1. CDR1 and CDR2 (germline): SGHKS, YYEKEE (reference sequence). This CDR3 spans 12 amino acids. The ends lost 4 bases at V and 6 bases at J; junction bases unmatched: 2. CDR3 DNA sequence: TGTGCCAGCAGCGAGACAGGGGGCGAGCAGTACTTC. It encodes CASSETGGEQYF.

The CDR3 DNA reads TGTGCCAGCAGTTTCAGCCCGACAGGGGGCCCCGGGGAGCTGTTTTTT. This encodes CASSFSPTGGPGELFF. The chain combines TRBV27 with TRBJ2-2, with 10 bases aligning to TRBD1. Germline CDR1 and CDR2: MNHEY and SMNVEV (reference sequence). This CDR3 is 16 amino acids long. J was trimmed by 6 bases and V by 3 bases; bases with no gene match: 7.

The rearrangement uses TRBV7-2 and TRBJ2-2, with 8 bases aligning to TRBD1. Germline lookup yields CDR1 SGHTA and CDR2 FQGNSA. The CDR3 has 18 residues. V trimming: 5 bases; J trimming: 2 bases; junction bases outside the gene matches: 13. The CDR3 sequence: CASSPKRQDRVNTGELFF. The CDR3, as DNA: TGTGCCAGCAGCCCAAAACGACAGGACAGGGTAAACACCGGGGAGCTGTTTTTT.

The chain couples TRBV9 to TRBJ1-5, with D possibly matching TRBD1 (6 bases). The CDR3 extends over 14 amino acids. Germline CDR1 reads SGDLS; CDR2 reads YYNGEE. The V end was cut by 3 bases, the J end by 6 bases, with 13 bases between. CDR3 residues: CASSATGFGQPQHF. CDR3 bases: TGTGCCAGCAGCGCAACAGGGTTCGGTCAGCCCCAGCATTTT.

The chain uses TRBV16 and TRBJ1-5; TRBD1 might be the D (6 bases). The V gene lost 0 bases and the J gene lost 7 bases, with 13 bases spanning the gap. The germline V gene encodes CDR1 KGHSY and CDR2 FQNENV. The CDR3 is 15 amino acids. The CDR3 DNA sequence: TGTGCCAGCAGCCAATCTGGGGGCGCCTACCAGCCCCAGCATTTT. As protein: CASSQSGGAYQPQHF.

This rearrangement joins TRBV6-1 to TRBJ1-3; 7 bases line up with TRBD1. J gave up 3 bases and V 2 bases, and 7 bases lay outside the gene matches. This CDR3 is 16 amino acids long. Germline CDR1 MNHNS, CDR2 SASEGT. The CDR3 region is CASSERGQENGNTIYF. The CDR3, as DNA: TGTGCCAGCAGTGAAAGGGGGCAGGAGAATGGAAACACCATATATTTT.

This clone occurred a few times. The V call is TRBV5-1, the J call TRBJ2-7, with 9 positions matching TRBD1. V shed 3 bases, J shed 6 bases, and the junction held 13 bases outside the gene matches. The CDR3 loop spans 16 amino acids. The germline gives CDR1 SGHRS, CDR2 YFSETQ. CDR3 sequence reads: CASSSSIRTGEGEQYF. The CDR3 bases are TGCGCCAGCAGCTCCTCAATCCGGACAGGGGAGGGCGAGCAGTACTTC.

The chain joins TRBV5-1 to TRBJ2-3, with no clear D. CDR3 length equals 12 residues. Trimming left V 7 bases short and J 1 base short, with 7 bases between. Germline V CDR1 and CDR2: SGHRS, YFSETQ. The chain's CDR3 is CASGHGTDTQYF. The CDR3 DNA is TGCGCCAGCGGGCACGGCACAGATACGCAGTATTTT.

The J gene is TRBJ2-1, the V gene TRBV15; TRBD2 is a possible D gene (5 bases). The V and J ends lost 0 bases and 7 bases respectively, with 10 bases between them. This CDR3 has 14 amino acids. Germline CDR1 reads LNHNV; CDR2 reads YYDKDF (reference sequence). CDR3 protein: CATSRDRTGNEQFF. DNA for the CDR3: TGTGCCACCAGCAGAGATCGGACTGGGAATGAGCAGTTCTTC.